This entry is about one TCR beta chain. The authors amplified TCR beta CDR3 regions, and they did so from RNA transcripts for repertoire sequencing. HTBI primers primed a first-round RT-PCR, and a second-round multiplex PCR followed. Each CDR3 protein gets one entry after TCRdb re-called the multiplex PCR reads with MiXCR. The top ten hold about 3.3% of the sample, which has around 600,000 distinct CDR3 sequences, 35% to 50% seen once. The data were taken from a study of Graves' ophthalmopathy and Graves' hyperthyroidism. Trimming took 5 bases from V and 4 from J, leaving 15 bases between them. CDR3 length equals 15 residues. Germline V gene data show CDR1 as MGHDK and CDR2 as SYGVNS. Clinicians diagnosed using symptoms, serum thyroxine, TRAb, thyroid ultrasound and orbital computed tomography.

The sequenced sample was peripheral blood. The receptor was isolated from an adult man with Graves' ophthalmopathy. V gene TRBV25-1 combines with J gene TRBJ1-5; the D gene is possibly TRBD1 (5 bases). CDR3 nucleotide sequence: TGTGCCAGCAGTACTCGGGACGGAATAAATCAGCCCCAGCATTTT. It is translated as CASSTRDGINQPQHF.